This note documents a single T cell receptor beta chain sequence. What it binds is unknown. This record belongs to a study of T-cell reconstitution after alpha-beta-depleted transplantation in children. Broader study findings: Once a year had passed after transplant, T-cell counts and diversity came mostly from newly produced T cells. Some patients owed their high day-60 TCRbeta diversity to surviving recipient T cells and thymic progenitors. About two months after transplant, alpha-beta T cells reportedly came from several hundred expanded graft clones.

This CDR3 contains 16 residues. The V and J ends lost 2 bases and 4 bases, in that order; junction bases with no gene match: 7. As it was prepared, the TCRbeta library received unique molecular identifiers. TCRdb processed the PCR reads anew with MiXCR; each CDR3 protein has one entry. The data contain 200,000 to 300,000 distinct CDR3 sequences, approximately 8.9% of them singletons. The V call is TRBV23-1, the J call TRBJ1-5; the match to TRBD1 covers 8 bases. TRBV23-1 is designated an ORF whose function remains uncertain. This sequence was found in a male patient younger than 18 who had a stem cell transplant for acute lymphoblastic leukemia, so the T cells may come from the graft donor. Sample: PBMCs, mostly from graft donor cells, taken 180 days after TCRalphabeta/CD19-depleted stem cell transplant. CDR3 region: CASSQNGTGKNQPQHF. CDR3 nucleotide sequence: TGCGCCAGCAGTCAAAACGGGACAGGCAAAAATCAGCCCCAGCATTTT.